The 3 T cell receptor beta chains listed next were all sequenced from one sample in a study of beta chain features in type 1 diabetes. The isolated RNA, all of it, was reverse transcribed, so expressed TCRB transcripts were what got sequenced. This table comes from immunoSEQ multiplex PCR, and its TCRdb copy is limited to in-frame clones, with some not included. The sample consists of hundreds of thousands of clones, roughly 12% of them appearing once. The sample comprised naive CD4+ T cells from blood. The receptors originated from a man younger than 30 in good health.

Only a few counts were recorded for this clone. The V gene is TRBV5-1, the J gene TRBJ1-2; weak D call: TRBD1 (6 bases). The CDR3 has 13 residues. V gave up 5 bases and J gave up 2 bases, with 10 bases separating them. Germline V CDR1 and CDR2: SGHRS, YFSETQ. The DNA of the CDR3 is TGCGCCAGCAGACTTACAGGGAACTATGGCTACACCTTC. It encodes CASRLTGNYGYTF.

The gene calls are TRBV7-3 and TRBJ2-3; 7 bases fit TRBD1. V lost 5 bases, J lost 4 bases, and 9 bases stayed unmatched. The germline V gene has CDR1 SGHTA and CDR2 FQGTGA. The CDR3 has 15 residues. The CDR3 DNA reads as TGTGCCAGCAGCCTACTCCCAGGGGGAGCAGATACGCAGTATTTT. It yields the protein CASSLLPGGADTQYF.

The chain joins TRBV18 to TRBJ1-2; no clear D gene. The V gene's germline CDR1 is KGHSH and CDR2 LQKENI. The CDR3 covers 15 residues. V shed 1 base and J shed 2 bases, with 11 bases lying between them. DNA of the CDR3: TGTGCCAGCTCACCACTGACTGAGTTAAACTATGGCTACACCTTC. It codes for CASSPLTELNYGYTF.